These T cell receptor beta chains were read from a single sample in a study of T cell changes during pregnancy in multiple sclerosis. Clones were read by immunoSEQ multiplex PCR, and TCRdb kept only the in-frame ones, dropping some. The sample lists 70,000 to 100,000 clones; around 93% were seen once. The sequencing here drew on peripheral blood, taken in the third trimester of pregnancy. These receptors were obtained from a female donor in good health, enrolled as a control in a pregnancy study. Each CDR3 is given with its conserved first and last residue. Fields, in order: clone size, D gene, V gene, J gene, CDR3 DNA, CDR3 protein. A D gene is named only where the DNA matches it firmly. Size is omitted from some rows. Given values are once, few, many or a class for expanded clones.

-	-	TRBV6-6	TRBJ1-5	TGTGCCAGCAGTACATCCCATAGGGGGAGAGGACAGCCCCAGCATTTT	CASSTSHRGRGQPQHF
many	TRBD2	TRBV25-1	TRBJ2-3	TGTGCCAGCAAGGCGGGAGCCAAGGGATTGGTCACAGATACGCAGTATTTT	CASKAGAKGLVTDTQYF
once	-	TRBV13	TRBJ1-1	TGTGCCAGCAGCCCTGACAGGATAACTGAAGCTTTCTTT	CASSPDRITEAFF
-	TRBD2	TRBV6-5	TRBJ2-3	TGTGCCAGCAGTTACGGGACTAGCGGCACAGATACGCAGTATTTT	CASSYGTSGTDTQYF
-	TRBD2	TRBV5-1	TRBJ2-1	TGCGCCAGCAGCTTGGGGACCAGCGGGAGTGGCTACAATGAGCAGTTCTTC	CASSLGTSGSGYNEQFF
-	-	TRBV6-5	TRBJ1-4	TGTGCCAGCAGTCTCTCAGGGTTTAATGAAAAACTGTTTTTT	CASSLSGFNEKLFF
-	-	TRBV18	TRBJ2-2	TGTGCCAGCTCACCCCAGCAGGACACCGGGGAGCTGTTTTTT	CASSPQQDTGELFF
-	-	TRBV28	TRBJ2-7	TGTGCCAGCAGTTTACAGGGGCGATCCAGCTACGAGCAGTACTTC	CASSLQGRSSYEQYF
-	-	TRBV18	TRBJ1-5	TGTGCCAGCTCCCAGGGGAGCAATCAGCCCCAGCATTTT	CASSQGSNQPQHF
-	TRBD1	TRBV5-4	TRBJ2-1	TGTGCCAGCAGCTTGGAAGCCGGCAGGGGGAATGAGCAGTTCTTC	CASSLEAGRGNEQFF
-	-	TRBV6-5	TRBJ1-2	TGTGCCAGCACCCCCGGGTGGGGAGGCTATGGCTACACCTTC	CASTPGWGGYGYTF
-	-	TRBV28	TRBJ1-2	TGTGCCAGCAGTTTAATCGACAGGATGGGTGGCTACACCTTC	CASSLIDRMGGYTF
-	TRBD1	TRBV12-5	TRBJ2-2	TGTGCTAGTGGTTGGGACAGGGGACCCGGGGAGCTGTTTTTT	CASGWDRGPGELFF
-	TRBD1	TRBV5-5	TRBJ1-2	TGTGCCAGCAGCTTTGACGGAACCCCCCGGGACAGGGGCTATGGCTACACCTTC	CASSFDGTPRDRGYGYTF
-	-	TRBV2	TRBJ1-5	TGTGCCAGCAGTGCAACAGGGATAAGCAATCAGCCCCAGCATTTT	CASSATGISNQPQHF
-	-	TRBV7-9	TRBJ1-1	TGTGCCAGCAGCTTGGGCAGGGAAACTGAAGCTTTCTTT	CASSLGRETEAFF
-	TRBD1	TRBV4-1	TRBJ2-3	TGCGCCAGCAGCCAAGATCCACAGGGGGCGAAGACAGATACGCAGTATTTT	CASSQDPQGAKTDTQYF
-	-	TRBV6-6	TRBJ2-1	TGTGCCAGCACCAGATCCCAGGGCAATGAGCAGTTCTTC	CASTRSQGNEQFF
once	TRBD2	TRBV5-1	TRBJ2-3	TGCGCCAGCAGCTTGGGGGCTAGCGGGCCCCCAGATACGCAGTATTTT	CASSLGASGPPDTQYF
-	TRBD1	TRBV7-2	TRBJ2-7	TGTGCCAGTAGTCTTGGACAGGGTCTGTACGAGCAGTACTTC	CASSLGQGLYEQYF
-	-	TRBV1	TRBJ1-5	TGCACCAGCAGCCAAGTTACAGGGGACCATCAGCCCCAGCATTTT	CTSSQVTGDHQPQHF
-	-	TRBV29-1	TRBJ2-6	TGCAGCGTTGCAGCAGGGGTGTCCTCTGGGGCCAACGTCCTGACTTTC	CSVAAGVSSGANVLTF
-	-	TRBV27	TRBJ1-2	TGTGCCAGCAGCAACGGGGGATCTGGTGGCTACACCTTC	CASSNGGSGGYTF
-	-	TRBV19	TRBJ1-5	TGTGCCAGTAGTACAGGGTTAGAGCCCCAGCATTTT	CASSTGLEPQHF
-	-	TRBV2	TRBJ2-5	TGTGCCAGCAGTGAGACAGACGGGGAGACCCAGTACTTC	CASSETDGETQYF
once	-	TRBV29-1	TRBJ2-1	TGCAGCGTTGAAGCGACAGGGAGGTATGAGCAGTTCTTC	CSVEATGRYEQFF
-	-	TRBV5-1	TRBJ2-1	TGCGCCAGCAGCTTGGGAGGCCAAGTAGATGAGCAGTTCTTC	CASSLGGQVDEQFF
-	TRBD1	TRBV19	TRBJ2-1	TGTGCCAGTAGTACCGGGACAGGGGATCGCAATGAGCAGTTCTTC	CASSTGTGDRNEQFF
-	-	TRBV5-4	TRBJ2-7	TGTGCCAGCAGCCCGCCGGGCTCCTACGAGCAGTACTTC	CASSPPGSYEQYF
-	TRBD2	TRBV5-1	TRBJ2-3	TGCGCCAGCAGTAGACTAGCGGGAGGGCCGGGCACAGATACGCAGTATTTT	CASSRLAGGPGTDTQYF
-	-	TRBV7-2	TRBJ1-4	TGTGCCAGCAGCTTCGGGGGGGGAGGTGAAAAACTGTTTTTT	CASSFGGGGEKLFF
-	TRBD1	TRBV7-2	TRBJ2-7	TGTGCCAGCAGCTTAGGGTCAAGGGGGCCCTACGAGCAGTACTTC	CASSLGSRGPYEQYF
-	-	TRBV2	TRBJ1-1	TGTGCCAGCAGGGCAGGTTCGACGAACACTGAAGCTTTCTTT	CASRAGSTNTEAFF
-	TRBD1	TRBV28	TRBJ1-2	TGTGCCAGCAGTTTATCGCAGGGGGGAGGCTACACCTTC	CASSLSQGGGYTF
-	-	TRBV7-2	TRBJ2-5	TGTGCCAGCAGCTTAGGTCCGGGTCTAGTCGAGACCCAGTACTTC	CASSLGPGLVETQYF
-	TRBD1	TRBV4-1	TRBJ1-4	TGCGCCAGCAGCCAGTTCATAGACAGGGCTGAAAAACTGTTTTTT	CASSQFIDRAEKLFF
-	TRBD1	TRBV4-1	TRBJ2-7	TGCGCCAGCAGCCAGATAGGGACAGGGCCTACCTACGAGCAGTACTTC	CASSQIGTGPTYEQYF
-	TRBD1	TRBV4-1	TRBJ2-7	TGCGCCAGCAGCCCTTCGTACAGGGGGCAAGAGCAGTACTTC	CASSPSYRGQEQYF
-	TRBD1	TRBV27	TRBJ2-7	TGTGCCAGCAGGGGGACGGGACAGGGGACCTCGTACGAGCAGTACTTC	CASRGTGQGTSYEQYF
-	-	TRBV13	TRBJ2-5	TGTGCCAGCAGCTTTAGGGGGACGGGGACCCAGTACTTC	CASSFRGTGTQYF
-	TRBD1	TRBV28	TRBJ1-1	TGTGCCAGCAGTTTTAGGGGGCTAGGGACTGAAGCTTTCTTT	CASSFRGLGTEAFF
-	-	TRBV2	TRBJ2-5	TGTGCCAGCAGGGCCGGGATGCGGGAGACCCAGTACTTC	CASRAGMRETQYF
-	-	TRBV19	TRBJ1-5	TGTGCCAGTAGTTTGTACCCGAGTCCCGGGGGCAATCAGCCCCAGCATTTT	CASSLYPSPGGNQPQHF
-	-	TRBV28	TRBJ2-1	TGTGCCAGCAGCTCGGCGGGGAGCTCCTACAATGAGCAGTTCTTC	CASSSAGSSYNEQFF
-	-	TRBV6-5	TRBJ1-2	TGTGCCAGCAGTTACCAGGGATACGGCTACACCTTC	CASSYQGYGYTF
-	TRBD1	TRBV19	TRBJ1-2	TGTGCCAGTGAGGACAGGGAAATCTATGGCTACACCTTC	CASEDREIYGYTF
-	TRBD2	TRBV5-4	TRBJ2-7	TGTGCCAGCAGCGGTGAGAGTAGCGGGCTATCCTACGAGCAGTACTTC	CASSGESSGLSYEQYF
-	-	TRBV4-1	TRBJ2-1	TGCGCCAGCAGCCGGAAGATCCGGGACAATGAGCAGTTCTTC	CASSRKIRDNEQFF
-	-	TRBV30	TRBJ2-7	TGTGCCTGGAGTGTACGGCGGTACGAGCAGTACTTC	CAWSVRRYEQYF
-	-	TRBV5-1	TRBJ2-2	TGCGCCAGCAGCTTTATAATTCGTGGCGGAAACACCGGGGAGCTGTTTTTT	CASSFIIRGGNTGELFF
-	-	TRBV6-1	TRBJ1-5	TGTGCCAGCACGAAGACAGTTAGCAATCAGCCCCAGCATTTT	CASTKTVSNQPQHF
-	-	TRBV6-4	TRBJ1-2	TGTGCCAGCAGTGACGGAGAGGGAGCTAACTATGGCTACACCTTC	CASSDGEGANYGYTF
-	TRBD2	TRBV7-6	TRBJ2-1	TGTGCCAGCAGCTTAAACCCGGGACTAGCGCGGGGGTACAATGAGCAGTTCTTC	CASSLNPGLARGYNEQFF
-	-	TRBV5-1	TRBJ2-7	TGCGCCAGCAGCTTGGGAGGGGGTTACGGCGAGCAGTACTTC	CASSLGGGYGEQYF